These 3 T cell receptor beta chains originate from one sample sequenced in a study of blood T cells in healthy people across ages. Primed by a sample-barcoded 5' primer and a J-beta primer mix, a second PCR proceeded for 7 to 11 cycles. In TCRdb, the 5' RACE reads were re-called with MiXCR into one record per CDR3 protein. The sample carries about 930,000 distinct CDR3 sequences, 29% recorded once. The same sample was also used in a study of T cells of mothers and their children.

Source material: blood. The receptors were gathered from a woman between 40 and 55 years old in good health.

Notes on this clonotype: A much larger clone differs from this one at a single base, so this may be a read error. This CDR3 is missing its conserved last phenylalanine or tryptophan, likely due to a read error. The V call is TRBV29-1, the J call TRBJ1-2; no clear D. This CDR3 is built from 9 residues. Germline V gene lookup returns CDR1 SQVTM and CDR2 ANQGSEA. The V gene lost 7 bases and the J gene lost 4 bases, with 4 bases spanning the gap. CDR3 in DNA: TGCAGCGCTGGCTATGGCTACACCTTA. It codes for CSAGYGYTL.

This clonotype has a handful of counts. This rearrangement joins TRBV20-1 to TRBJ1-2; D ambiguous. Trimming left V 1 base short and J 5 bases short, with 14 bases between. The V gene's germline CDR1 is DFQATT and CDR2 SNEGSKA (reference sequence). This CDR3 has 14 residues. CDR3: CSARVIGSGYGYTF. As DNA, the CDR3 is TGCAGTGCTAGAGTTATAGGGTCTGGATATGGCTACACCTTC.

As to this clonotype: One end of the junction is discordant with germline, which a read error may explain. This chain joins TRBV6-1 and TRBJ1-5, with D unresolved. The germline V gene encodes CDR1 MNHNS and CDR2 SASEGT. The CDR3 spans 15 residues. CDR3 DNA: TGTGTCAGCAGTGAAGCGGGCCGGGAGAATCAGCCCCAGCATTTT. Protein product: CVSSEAGRENQPQHF.